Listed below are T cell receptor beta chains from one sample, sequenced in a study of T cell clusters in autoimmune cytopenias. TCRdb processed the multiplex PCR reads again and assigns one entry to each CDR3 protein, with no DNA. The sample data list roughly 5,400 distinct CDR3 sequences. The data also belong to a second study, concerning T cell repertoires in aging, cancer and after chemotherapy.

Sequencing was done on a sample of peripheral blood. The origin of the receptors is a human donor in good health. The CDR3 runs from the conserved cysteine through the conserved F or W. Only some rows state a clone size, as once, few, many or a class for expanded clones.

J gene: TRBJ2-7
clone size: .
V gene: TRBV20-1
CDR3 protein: CSARDLEQFYEQYF

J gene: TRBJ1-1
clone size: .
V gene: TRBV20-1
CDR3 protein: CSARDDRGVRVEAFF

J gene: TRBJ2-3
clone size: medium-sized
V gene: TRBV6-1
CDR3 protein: CASRSDRPSSSHTDTQYF

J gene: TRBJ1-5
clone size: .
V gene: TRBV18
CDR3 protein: CASSPFARGSNQPQHF

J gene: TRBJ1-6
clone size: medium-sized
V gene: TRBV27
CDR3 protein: CASSLGGLGSPLHF

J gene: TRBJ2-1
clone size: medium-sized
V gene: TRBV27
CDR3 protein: CASSIGLALNEQFF

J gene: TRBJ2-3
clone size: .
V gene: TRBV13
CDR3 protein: CASSVRGGSSTDTQYF

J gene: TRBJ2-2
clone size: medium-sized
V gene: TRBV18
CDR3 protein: CASSPGSHGELFF

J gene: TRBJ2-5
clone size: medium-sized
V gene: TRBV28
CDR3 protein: CASSSRRETQYF

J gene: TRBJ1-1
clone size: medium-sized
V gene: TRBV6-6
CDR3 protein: CASSTPGGAWTEAFF

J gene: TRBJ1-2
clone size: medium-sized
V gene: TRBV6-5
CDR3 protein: CASSYRVSGQGFFYGYTF

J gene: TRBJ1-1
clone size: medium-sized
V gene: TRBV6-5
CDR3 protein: CASSYSRSNTEAFF

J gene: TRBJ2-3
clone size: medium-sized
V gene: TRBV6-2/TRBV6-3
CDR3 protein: CASRGLSGTQYF

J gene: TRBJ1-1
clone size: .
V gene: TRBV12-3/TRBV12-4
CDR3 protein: CASRSRTANTEAFF

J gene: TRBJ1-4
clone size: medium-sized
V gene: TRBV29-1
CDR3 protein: CSVEDPRRGTNEKLFF

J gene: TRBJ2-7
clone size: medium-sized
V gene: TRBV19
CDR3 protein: CASAGTGNSDEQYF

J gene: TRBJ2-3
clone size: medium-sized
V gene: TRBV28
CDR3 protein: CASSLTDTQYF

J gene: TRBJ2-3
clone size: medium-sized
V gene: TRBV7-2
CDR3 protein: CASSLGGGRIGTDTQYF

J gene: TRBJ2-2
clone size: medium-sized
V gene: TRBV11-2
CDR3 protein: CASSLDQVAGELFF

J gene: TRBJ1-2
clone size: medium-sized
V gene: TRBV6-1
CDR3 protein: CASGQGNYGYTF

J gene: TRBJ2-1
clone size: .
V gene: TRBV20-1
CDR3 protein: CSARQGRLNTEQFF

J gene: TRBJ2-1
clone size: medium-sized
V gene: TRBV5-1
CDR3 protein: CASSLGQGASNEQFF

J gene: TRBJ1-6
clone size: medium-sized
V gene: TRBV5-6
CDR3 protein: CASSFGSAGAVSPLHF

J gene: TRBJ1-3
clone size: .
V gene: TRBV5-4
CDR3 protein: CASSLSLGPGNTIYF

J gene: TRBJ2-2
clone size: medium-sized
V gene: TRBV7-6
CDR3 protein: CASSRGQGLKTGELFF

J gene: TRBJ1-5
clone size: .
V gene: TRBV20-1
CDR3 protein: CSARVTDRGNQPQHF

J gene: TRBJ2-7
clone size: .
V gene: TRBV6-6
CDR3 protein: CASSYETRSGEQYF